This entry describes one T cell receptor beta chain. TCRdb's copy holds only in-frame clones and misses some; the assay was immunoSEQ multiplex PCR. The sample holds about 220,000 clones; more than 75% are singletons and the top ten take over 2.5%. The CDR3 covers 11 residues. Germline V lookup: CDR1 DFQATT, CDR2 SNEGSKA (reference sequence). This entry is derived from a study of blood T cell repertoires in COVID-19. About the research overall: T cells, B-cell-depleted T cells, or PBMCs supplied cDNA or gDNA.

Sequenced input: peripheral blood. The rearrangement uses TRBV20-1 and TRBJ2-1, with 7 bases lining up with TRBD2. The source of this sequence is a man aged 45-65 years who had recovered from COVID-19. Written as DNA, the CDR3 is TGCAGGGGGGGAGGGCCGAATGAGCAGTTCTTC. This translates into CRGGGPNEQFF.